This T cell receptor beta chain was identified during a study of vaccination and CD4 T cells after COVID-19. On this clonotype itself: Its antigen is not known.

Sequenced with the Oncomine TCR Beta short-read assay was DNA taken from cultured CD4+ T cells. TCRdb processed the PCR reads anew with MiXCR; each CDR3 protein has one entry. The repertoire holds about 14,000 distinct CDR3 sequences, with approximately 60% as singletons. Indicated treatment: roughly nine-day PBMC culture with coronavirus spike peptide pools or control peptides (ViraFEST assay). Sequences were obtained from CD4+ T cells from blood, cultured in vitro. The TCR sequence derives from a human donor who had recovered from COVID-19.

CDR3 protein: CASSFSTSGRIEQFF. DNA for the CDR3: TGTGCCAGCAGCTTCTCGACTAGCGGGAGGATTGAGCAGTTCTTC. V is TRBV11-3 and J is TRBJ2-1; 13 positions agree with TRBD2. CDR1 SGHNT and CDR2 YENEEA come from the germline V gene. V was pared by 3 bases and J by 9 bases, with 5 bases of the junction left unmatched. The CDR3 consists of 15 residues.